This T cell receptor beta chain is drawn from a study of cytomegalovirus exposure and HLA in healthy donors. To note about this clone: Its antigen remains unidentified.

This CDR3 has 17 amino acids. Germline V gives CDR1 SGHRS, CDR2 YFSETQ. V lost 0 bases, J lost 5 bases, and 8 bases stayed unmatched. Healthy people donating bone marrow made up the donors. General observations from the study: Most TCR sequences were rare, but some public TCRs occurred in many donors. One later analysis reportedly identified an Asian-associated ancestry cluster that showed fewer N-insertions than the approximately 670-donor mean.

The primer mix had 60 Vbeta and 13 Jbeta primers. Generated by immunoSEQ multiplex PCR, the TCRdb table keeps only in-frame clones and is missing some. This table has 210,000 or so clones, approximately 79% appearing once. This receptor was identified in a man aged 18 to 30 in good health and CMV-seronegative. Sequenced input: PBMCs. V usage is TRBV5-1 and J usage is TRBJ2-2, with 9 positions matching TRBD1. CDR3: CASSLDRGREGTGELFF. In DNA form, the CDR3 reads TGCGCCAGCAGCTTGGACAGGGGGCGAGAAGGGACCGGGGAGCTGTTTTTT.